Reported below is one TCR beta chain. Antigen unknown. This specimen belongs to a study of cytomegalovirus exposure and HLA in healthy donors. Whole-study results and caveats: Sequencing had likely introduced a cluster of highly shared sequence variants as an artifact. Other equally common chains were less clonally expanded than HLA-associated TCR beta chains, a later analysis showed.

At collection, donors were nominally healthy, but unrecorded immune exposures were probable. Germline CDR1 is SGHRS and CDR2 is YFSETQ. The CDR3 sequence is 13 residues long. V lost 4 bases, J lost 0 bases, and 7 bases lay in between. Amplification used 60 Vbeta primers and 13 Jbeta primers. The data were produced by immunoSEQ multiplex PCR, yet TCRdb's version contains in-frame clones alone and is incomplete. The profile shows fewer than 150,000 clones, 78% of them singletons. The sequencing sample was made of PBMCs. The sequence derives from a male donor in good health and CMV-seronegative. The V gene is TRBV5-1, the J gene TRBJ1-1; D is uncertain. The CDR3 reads CASSQQLNTEAFF. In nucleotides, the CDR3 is TGCGCCAGCAGCCAACAGCTGAACACTGAAGCTTTCTTT.